The rows below give T cell receptor beta chains drawn from one sample of a study of cytomegalovirus exposure and HLA in healthy donors. Using immunoSEQ multiplex PCR, the repertoire was profiled, and TCRdb retains in-frame clones only, with some absent. The table records about 160,000 clones, 80% to 85% of them present only once. The sample comprised PBMCs. The receptors here all came from a human donor in good health. CDR3s include the opening cysteine and the closing phenylalanine or tryptophan. The D gene is left open where the match is weak. Clone size is given for some rows only: seen once, a few or many times, or a class if the clone is expanded.

- | TRBJ1-5 | TRBD1 | TRBV7-9 | CASSFWAGGDLSNQPQHF | TGTGCCAGCAGCTTTTGGGCAGGGGGAGACCTTAGCAATCAGCCCCAGCATTTT
- | TRBJ2-5 | TRBD2 | TRBV9 | CASSPRAGGRGETQYF | TGTGCCAGCAGCCCCCGAGCGGGGGGGAGGGGAGAGACCCAGTACTTC
once | TRBJ1-6 | TRBD1 | TRBV29-1 | CSVCAGQLSVDSPLHF | TGCAGCGTTTGCGCGGGACAGTTATCGGTAGATTCACCCCTCCACTTT
- | TRBJ1-6 | TRBD1 | TRBV7-9 | CASRGQGNSPLHF | TGTGCCAGCAGGGGACAGGGTAATTCACCCCTCCACTTT
- | TRBJ1-4 | - | TRBV15 | CATRERATNEKLFF | TGTGCCACCAGGGAGAGAGCTACTAATGAAAAACTGTTTTTT
- | TRBJ2-5 | TRBD2 | TRBV10-3 | CAISETSGGKETQYF | TGTGCCATCAGTGAAACTAGCGGGGGGAAGGAGACCCAGTACTTC
- | TRBJ2-1 | - | TRBV6-1 | CASSEAFGSGWSEQFF | TGTGCCAGCAGTGAAGCTTTCGGCAGCGGGTGGAGCGAGCAGTTCTTC
- | TRBJ1-2 | - | TRBV2 | CASRNPEDKQDYGYTF | TGTGCCAGCAGAAACCCCGAGGACAAACAGGACTATGGCTACACCTTC
- | TRBJ1-6 | TRBD1 | TRBV4-2 | CASSQAGTVPNSPLHF | TGTGCCAGCAGCCAAGCCGGGACAGTTCCTAATTCACCCCTCCACTTT
few | TRBJ2-2 | - | TRBV13 | CASSSKDTHTGELFF | TGTGCCAGCAGCTCCAAGGACACACACACCGGGGAGCTGTTTTTT
- | TRBJ2-1 | TRBD1 | TRBV15 | CATSITGGSYNEQFF | TGTGCCACCAGCATCACAGGGGGCTCCTACAATGAGCAGTTCTTC
- | TRBJ1-4 | - | TRBV5-1 | CASMRGGFGNEKLFF | TGCGCCAGCATGCGCGGGGGGTTTGGGAACGAAAAACTGTTTTTT
- | TRBJ2-3 | TRBD1 | TRBV6-5 | CASRTGSDTQYF | TGTGCCAGCCGGACAGGGTCAGATACGCAGTATTTT
- | TRBJ2-7 | - | TRBV5-1 | CASSAGTSLEQYF | TGCGCCAGCAGCGCCGGGACTTCCCTCGAGCAGTACTTC
- | TRBJ1-1 | - | TRBV18 | CASFREGSFVNTEAFF | TGTGCCAGCTTTCGGGAGGGGTCATTCGTGAACACTGAAGCTTTCTTT
- | TRBJ1-5 | TRBD1 | TRBV7-9 | CSSSLGDRGLNQPQHF | TGTTCCAGCAGCTTAGGGGACAGGGGACTTAATCAGCCCCAGCATTTT
few | TRBJ1-1 | TRBD1 | TRBV20-1 | CSAGTDTEAFF | TGCAGTGCTGGGACAGACACTGAAGCTTTCTTT
- | TRBJ2-1 | - | TRBV5-4 | CASSPGGGVPYNEQFF | TGTGCCAGCAGCCCGGGGGGCGGAGTACCATACAATGAGCAGTTCTTC
- | TRBJ1-2 | - | TRBV19 | CASSIGLRDYGYTF | TGTGCCAGTAGTATAGGGCTCCGTGACTATGGCTACACCTTC
few | TRBJ1-1 | - | TRBV12-5 | CASGLPGSVTEAFF | TGTGCTAGTGGTTTGCCGGGGTCCGTAACTGAAGCTTTCTTT
- | TRBJ1-1 | TRBD1 | TRBV6-1 | CASSPRQGNTEAFF | TGTGCCAGCAGTCCACGACAGGGGAATACTGAAGCTTTCTTT
few | TRBJ1-5 | - | TRBV13 | CASSSARGPQHF | TGTGCCAGCAGCTCAGCTCGAGGGCCCCAGCATTTT
- | TRBJ2-3 | TRBD2 | TRBV9 | CASSASGGAADTQYF | TGTGCCAGCAGCGCTAGCGGGGGGGCAGCAGATACGCAGTATTTT
- | TRBJ1-6 | - | TRBV6-5 | CASSSRDTPNSPLHF | TGTGCCAGCAGTTCCCGCGACACTCCAAATTCACCCCTCCACTTT
- | TRBJ2-7 | - | TRBV19 | CASSSGQPYEQYF | TGTGCCAGTAGTTCAGGACAACCGTACGAGCAGTACTTC
- | TRBJ1-2 | TRBD1 | TRBV5-1 | CASRQQGARYGYTF | TGCGCCAGCAGGCAACAGGGGGCTCGATATGGCTACACCTTC
- | TRBJ2-5 | - | TRBV10-3 | CAISVYSDWGQETQYF | TGTGCCATCAGCGTATATTCGGACTGGGGACAAGAGACCCAGTACTTC
few | TRBJ2-5 | TRBD2 | TRBV2 | CASSPGLDSETQYF | TGTGCCAGCTCTCCGGGACTAGATTCGGAGACCCAGTACTTC
- | TRBJ1-5 | TRBD1 | TRBV4-3 | CASSQRQGVGQPQHF | TGCGCCAGCAGCCAACGACAGGGGGTCGGCCAGCCCCAGCATTTT
- | TRBJ1-2 | - | TRBV7-9 | CASSLSLNYGYTF | TGTGCCAGCAGCTTATCCCTTAACTATGGCTACACCTTC